Below, one T cell receptor (beta chain) is given with its context. These data belong to a study of blood T cell repertoires in COVID-19. Assay: immunoSEQ multiplex PCR; the TCRdb copy retains only in-frame clones and omits some. The sample records roughly 190,000 clones, 82% being singletons. Germline-derived CDR1 and CDR2 are MNHEY and SVGAGI. Losses at the gene ends were 5 bases for V and 7 bases for J; bases not matched to a gene: 7. The CDR3 sequence is 14 residues long. This chain joins TRBV6-5 and TRBJ2-1, with 8 bases identical to TRBD2. The receptor was derived from a woman aged 60-70 years with COVID-19, enrolled during active disease. Sequencing was carried out using peripheral blood. CDR3 residues: CASSPGGAGNEQFF. The CDR3 nucleotides read TGTGCCAGCAGTCCGGGGGGGGCCGGGAATGAGCAGTTCTTC.